This TCR beta chain was obtained from a study of cytomegalovirus exposure and HLA in healthy donors (dated by TCRdb to the late 2010s). With regard to the full study: An earlier analysis of 587 of the donors reported under 300 Gb of sequence data and roughly 120 million unique TCR beta sequences obtained from about 180 million T cells. To decide whether each TCR beta V gene segment behaved as functional or pseudogenic, an earlier analysis of approximately 590 of the donors relied on high-throughput TCR beta sequencing. The study aimed to test whether signatures of past pathogen exposure could be identified by cataloging public T cell receptors. In a later genetic analysis, genome-wide SNP genotypes for about 55% of the 666 donors were used, and that subset was treated as a discovery cohort. In addition to the first cohort of approximately 650 subjects, a separate validation cohort of about 120 different subjects was used. Every repertoire in the discovery cohort had been generated on one and the same sequencing platform. Both class I and class II loci were covered by HLA typing, at four-digit resolution. Rather than drawing on any new phenotypic data, the later analysis identified candidate immune exposures from TCR beta sequences and the way those sequences occurred across donors. Among the approximately 420 genotyped donors, approximately 82% belonged to the genetic ancestry cluster associated with self-reported Caucasian donors. A later analysis re-examined previously published TCR beta repertoires from around 670 donors and added high-resolution HLA genotyping to investigate patterns of TCR occurrence. The study used immunosequencing to profile the T cell repertoires of 600 to 850 subjects and linked those repertoires to cytomegalovirus serostatus. A few DR-DQ haplotypes were handled as single units for association and clustering because linkage in the cohort was strong. Typing coverage differed by locus: A, B, C, DRB1 and DQB1 were typed in roughly 620-630 donors, DQA1 in about 500, DPA1 in some 570, and DPB1 in around 440. To predict cytomegalovirus infection status, the study brought together high-throughput TCR immunosequencing, statistical association of individual TCRs with disease status, and machine learning. Donor age, sex, ethnicity and CMV serostatus were compiled alongside the repertoire data. Among some 410 genotyped donors of the cohort, an average of roughly 240,000 unique TCR beta nucleotide sequences were sequenced per donor, around 18% of them non-productive. About 280 gigabases of sequencing data and roughly 90 million unique TCR sequences were included in an early release covering under 650 HLA-typed donors.

Worth noting for this clone: Its target antigen remains unknown. One base away there is no much larger clone; base qualities are not given.

The protocol used for the library was the immunoSEQ multiplex PCR assay. For the multiplex PCR, a mixture combining 60 forward primers for TCR Vbeta segments and 13 reverse primers for TCR Jbeta segments was used. The CDR3 region of rearranged TCR beta genes was amplified from genomic DNA by a multiplex PCR assay. The amplified TCR beta libraries were sequenced on the Illumina HiSeq System as 87-base-pair reads. Under the source paper's analysis protocol: A later analysis tallied around 82 million unique TCR beta chains across the 550 to 850 repertoires, and about 12 million of those chains were shared by two or more donors. Raw reads were error-corrected and collapsed into unique sequences with a nearest-neighbor algorithm that merged closely related sequences to remove PCR and sequencing errors. CDR3 sequences were aligned to IMGT reference sequences to assign V, D and J gene segments. For a sequence to be retained, a match of at least six nucleotides was required to both a V gene segment and a J gene segment. Rearrangements were classified as productive when the CDR3 lacked stop codons and remained in frame with V and J, and all other rearrangements were classified as non-productive. CDR3 was defined according to IMGT convention as the region running from the second conserved V-encoded cysteine to the conserved J-encoded phenylalanine. Sequences without an unambiguous match to a single V gene segment were excluded from the earlier analysis of about 630 of the donors. In an earlier analysis of about 590 of the donors, a V segment was called functional when productive rearrangements were above 56.7%, and segregating when the standard deviation between donors exceeded 5%. A statistical classification framework was built for diagnosing cytomegalovirus status from the catalog of TCR beta chain sequences. A later analysis assigned V and J genes by comparing TCR nucleotide sequences with IMGT/GENE-DB human TR gene sequences. In a later analysis, CDR3 sequences and most-parsimonious VDJ recombination scenarios were assigned using the TCRdist pipeline. In a later analysis, each TCR beta chain was defined by its CDR3 amino acid sequence together with its V-gene family, and reads lacking a unique V-gene family were excluded. A later analysis removed roughly 590 highly shared, low-generation-probability nucleotide sequences to deal with suspected cross-contamination and a sequencing artifact. A later analysis calculated a clonal expansion index for each public chain from normalized within-repertoire ranks of inferred template counts. Generation probabilities in a later analysis came from a VDJ recombination model fitted to out-of-frame rearrangements, and those results were checked against IGoR. A later analysis scored TCR-TCR, TCR-HLA and TCR-CMV co-occurrence with hypergeometric tests, applying a repertoire-size bias correction to TCR pairs. To estimate false discovery rates, a later analysis permuted the HLA or CMV assignments 20 times. In a later analysis, co-occurring TCRs were grouped with DBSCAN, and TCRdist sequence similarity was added when clustering was performed within HLA-allele-positive subsets. For co-occurrence clustering, repertoires with fewer than 30,000 or more than 120,000 public chains were excluded, along with roughly five repertoires with anomalous nucleotide sharing. TCRdb retrieved this table from immuneACCESS and kept in-frame rearrangements only. Not all clones are present; in checked studies, unresolved V genes account for under half, and no reason is known for the remainder. That table is the source of V, J and clone size, and D and trimming were worked out from the DNA. Across this sample there are about 160,000 clones, with 80% seen only once. Approximately 4.5% of the sample lies in the top ten.

Summary of the overall study and its limitations: Across donors, most TCR sequences were observed very rarely, whereas some public TCRs were present in many individuals. A total of 164 TCR beta chains were listed by the study as associated with cytomegalovirus. Linkage disequilibrium might explain the correlated functional status among segregating V segments, but an unknown experimental factor could not be excluded. In this cohort, only TCR beta chains were sequenced, and detectable features were limited by the absence of alpha or paired-chain data. Because HLA typing was missing for some donors at each locus, association tests included only the typed subset. According to the authors, the approach could potentially be generalized to other disease states and immunological phenotypes. In a later analysis, TCR association rates were found to vary across HLA loci, with the most associated TCRs seen for DRB1 alleles and the fewest for HLA-C alleles. In an earlier analysis of 587 of the donors, most TCR beta V segments appeared in productive rearrangements about 87% or about 30% of the time, broadly matching IMGT annotations. The classifier was reported to diagnose cytomegalovirus status with high specificity and sensitivity in both the original cohort and the validation cohort. The earlier analysis of nearly 600 of the donors excluded 15 to 20 rarely observed V segments, including chromosome 9 orphons, because counts were too low. A further reported finding was that TCR beta sequences accurately predicted the HLA-A and HLA-B alleles for most subjects in the first cohort. For the cohort, immune exposure information was limited to CMV serostatus. In a later genetic analysis, a missense DCLRE1C variant was associated with V-gene and J-gene trimming of TCR beta chains, and the association was replicated in an independent cohort. In a later analysis, several top co-occurrence clusters were reported to appear linked to parvovirus B19, influenza, CMV and Epstein-Barr virus. In a later analysis, HLA-associated TCR beta chains were found to be more clonally expanded and to have lower generation probabilities than equally common non-associated chains. Compared with the approximately 670-donor mean, donors in an Asian-associated ancestry cluster had fewer N-insertions in productive TCRs, according to a later genetic analysis. In a later analysis, 16,951 TCR beta sequences were associated with specific HLA alleles at a false discovery rate of 0.05. The sequencing pipeline was judged likely to have produced a cluster of highly shared sequence variants as a technical artifact. Roughly uniform sequencing depth across donors was assumed in presence/absence analyses, although this assumption may not hold. Assigning TCR associations to individual alleles was difficult when HLA alleles, especially DR and DQ, strongly co-occurred. Most CMV-associated TCR beta chains appeared to be HLA-restricted in a later analysis, and the HLA associations seemed to be driven largely by CMV exposure. In vitro tests confirmed that a few of the cytomegalovirus-associated TCR beta chains recognize cytomegalovirus antigens.

The cohort comprised approximately 700 healthy bone marrow donors. Cohort members were all nominally healthy when sampled, although unrecorded immune exposures were likely present. The donor was CMV seronegative and belonged to the group of 352 seronegative cohort members. Every donor gave a peripheral blood sample, and the peripheral blood mononuclear cells from that sample were used for TCR beta sequencing. Genomic DNA was extracted from the blood cell samples with the Qiagen DNeasy Blood Extraction Kit. The receptor was derived from a man aged 25 to 45 in good health and CMV-seronegative. Material: PBMCs.

The CDR3 loop reads CASSPTPRAGGSLRDEQFF. The base sequence is TGCGCCAGCAGCCCTACTCCGCGGGCAGGGGGGTCTCTTCGGGATGAGCAGTTCTTC. This chain is built from TRBV5-1 and TRBJ2-1, and possibly TRBD1, on 7 matching bases. V gives up 4 bases and J gives up 8 bases, and the segment between their germline ends measures 31 bases. Based on the germline V gene, the CDR1 and CDR2 sequences are SGHRS and YFSETQ. The CDR3 sequence holds 19 residues, the cysteine and phenylalanine included. The only DNA kept is the CDR3, 57 bases in frame from the first base.